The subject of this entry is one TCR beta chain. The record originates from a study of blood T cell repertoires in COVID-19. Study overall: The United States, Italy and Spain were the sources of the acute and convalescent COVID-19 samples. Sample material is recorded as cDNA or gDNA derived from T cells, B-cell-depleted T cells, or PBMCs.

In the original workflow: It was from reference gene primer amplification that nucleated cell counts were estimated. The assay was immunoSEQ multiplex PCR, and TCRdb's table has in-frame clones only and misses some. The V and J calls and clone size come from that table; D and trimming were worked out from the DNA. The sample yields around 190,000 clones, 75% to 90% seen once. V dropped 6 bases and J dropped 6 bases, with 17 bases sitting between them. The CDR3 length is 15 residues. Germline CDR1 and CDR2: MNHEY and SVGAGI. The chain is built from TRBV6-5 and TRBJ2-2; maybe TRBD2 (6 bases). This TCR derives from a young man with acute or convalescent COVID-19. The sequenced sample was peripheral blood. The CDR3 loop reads CASSRGSLGAGELFF. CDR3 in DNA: TGTGCCAGCAGCCGGGGGAGTTTGGGGGCCGGGGAGCTGTTTTTT.